This TCR beta chain appears in the sequencing data of a study of cytomegalovirus exposure and HLA in healthy donors. Trimming left V 10 bases short and J 3 bases short, with 6 bases between. The germline V gene has CDR1 MDHEN and CDR2 SYDVKM. CDR3 length equals 11 residues. The study ran its PCR with 60 Vbeta and 13 Jbeta primers. The method was immunoSEQ multiplex PCR; TCRdb's version includes in-frame clones alone and lacks a portion of them. The sample records over 85,000 clones, roughly four fifths being singletons. The chain links TRBV28 to TRBJ1-4, with D perhaps matching TRBD1 (6 bases). The source is a man aged 35 to 55 in good health and CMV-seropositive. The sample taken for sequencing was PBMCs. The CDR3 loop reads CATGANEKLFF. Written as DNA, the CDR3 is TGTGCCACAGGGGCTAATGAAAAACTGTTTTTT.